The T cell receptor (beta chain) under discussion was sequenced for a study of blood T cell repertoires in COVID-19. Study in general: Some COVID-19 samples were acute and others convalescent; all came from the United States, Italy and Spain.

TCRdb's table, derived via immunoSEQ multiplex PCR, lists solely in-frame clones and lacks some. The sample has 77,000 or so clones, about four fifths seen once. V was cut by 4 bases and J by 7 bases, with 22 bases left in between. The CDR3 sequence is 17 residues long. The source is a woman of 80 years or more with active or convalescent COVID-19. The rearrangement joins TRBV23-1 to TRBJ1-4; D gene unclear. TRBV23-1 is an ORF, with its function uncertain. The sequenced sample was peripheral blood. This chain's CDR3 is CASSLAVGETAIEKLFF. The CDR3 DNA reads TGCGCCAGCAGTCTAGCGGTTGGGGAAACCGCGATTGAAAAACTGTTTTTT.